These 31 T cell receptor beta chains came from one sample sequenced in a study of post-analysis software for immune sequencing data. These TCRs are of unknown antigen specificity. Included in the TCR beta cDNA libraries were unique molecular identifiers. Each CDR3 protein is one row after TCRdb ran MiXCR on the PCR reads. Among roughly 540,000 distinct CDR3 sequences listed, approximately 34% were seen once. Study-wide results and limits: Elevated frequency relative to controls characterized several TRBV segments in patients, TRBV5-6, TRBV5-1 and TRBV20-1 among them.

The sequenced sample consisted of blood. These receptors were obtained from a girl younger than 18 with multiple sclerosis.

V usage is TRBV5-1 and J usage is TRBJ1-1, with D hard to call. CDR3 size: 13 residues. Trimming left V 1 base short and J 0 bases short, with 4 bases between. Germline V lookup: CDR1 SGHRS, CDR2 YFSETQ. The CDR3 spells CASSLILNTEAFF. The CDR3 DNA reads as TGCGCCAGCAGCTTGATCTTGAACACTGAAGCTTTCTTT.

This clonotype was counted only a few times. The gene calls are TRBV29-1 and TRBJ1-2, with D unresolved. The germline V gene has CDR1 SQVTM and CDR2 ANQGSEA. The V gene lost 6 bases and the J gene lost 5 bases, with 19 bases spanning the gap. The CDR3 extends over 14 amino acids. The DNA for the CDR3 is TGCAGCGTGATGAACGGGCCAAATAGTTATGGCTACACCTTC. Encoded protein: CSVMNGPNSYGYTF.

This clonotype was detected a few times. The V call is TRBV5-6, the J call TRBJ2-3; no clear D gene. The CDR3 runs to 12 residues. Germline-derived CDR1 and CDR2 are SGHDT and YYEEEE. Between the trimmed V and J ends, which lost 0 bases and 12 bases, there was a span of 11 bases. CDR3 loop: CASSLVSNPQYF. The DNA of the CDR3 is TGTGCCAGCAGCTTGGTGTCGAACCCACAGTATTTT.

The table lists this clonotype with many counts. The CDR3: CASSLGLAGAYNEQFF. The DNA for the CDR3 is TGCGCCAGCAGCCTGGGACTAGCGGGGGCCTACAATGAGCAGTTCTTC. The chain employs TRBV5-1 and TRBJ2-1; 14 bases fit TRBD2. Germline CDR1 reads SGHRS; CDR2 reads YFSETQ. The CDR3 is 16 residues long. Unmatched junction bases numbered 2, after V lost 4 bases and J lost 2 bases.

This clonotype was recorded a few times. The chain employs TRBV5-6 and TRBJ1-2, with 7 bases identical to TRBD1. CDR1 SGHDT and CDR2 YYEEEE come from the germline V gene. V shed 4 bases, J shed 6 bases, and the junction held 6 bases outside the gene matches. This CDR3 has 13 residues. The CDR3, as DNA: TGTGCCAGCAGCGACGGACAGGACGATGGCTACACCTTC. Its protein is CASSDGQDDGYTF.

This rearrangement joins TRBV6-6 to TRBJ1-2; no definite D call. V lost 0 bases and J lost 6, with 8 bases in between. There are 13 residues in the CDR3. Germline assignment: CDR1 MNHNY and CDR2 SVGAGI (reference sequence). CDR3 protein: CASSYSFRDGYTF. Here the CDR3 DNA reads TGTGCCAGCAGTTACTCGTTTCGGGATGGCTACACCTTC.

This clonotype has more than one count but fewer than ten. V gene TRBV29-1 combines with J gene TRBJ2-5; tentatively, D is TRBD2 (6 bases). The end of the DNA is better explained by TRBJ2-7, so the J call may be wrong. Germline CDR1 and CDR2: SQVTM and ANQGSEA. The CDR3 totals 15 residues. DNA for the CDR3: TGCAGCGTTAAGAAAGGAGTAGCGGAAACCTACGAGCAGTACTTC. Encoded protein: CSVKKGVAETYEQYF.

This clonotype was observed a few times. CDR3 residues: CSAKTGDQETQYF. The CDR3 bases are TGCAGTGCTAAAACAGGGGACCAAGAGACCCAGTACTTC. This rearrangement joins TRBV20-1 to TRBJ2-5; TRBD1 aligns across 7 bases. Germline V gene sequence: CDR1 DFQATT, CDR2 SNEGSKA (reference sequence). Trimming at V came to 4 bases and at J to 0 bases, leaving 2 bases not matched to a gene. The CDR3 extends over 13 amino acids.

The chain carries TRBV29-1 and TRBJ2-3; the match to TRBD2 covers 7 bases. The CDR3 has 15 residues. The V gene's germline CDR1 is SQVTM and CDR2 ANQGSEA. Trimming removed 6 bases from V and 2 bases from J; junction bases left unmatched: 11. CDR3 residues: CSVRGSSGHTDTQYF. DNA of the CDR3: TGCAGCGTAAGAGGGTCTAGCGGACACACAGATACGCAGTATTTT.

The chain recombines TRBV18 with TRBJ2-1; tentatively, D is TRBD2 (6 bases). The CDR3 spans 15 residues. Trimming stripped 3 bases from V and 5 bases from J, with 14 bases between. Germline loops: CDR1 KGHSH, CDR2 LQKENI. Written as DNA, the CDR3 is TGTGCCAGCTCACCTCCTAGCGCAGGAAACAATGAGCAGTTCTTC. This sequence encodes CASSPPSAGNNEQFF.

The CDR3 here is CASSLGPGPSSPLHF. The DNA for the CDR3 is TGTGCCAGCAGCTTAGGTCCAGGGCCTAGTTCACCCCTCCACTTT. V gene TRBV7-9 combines with J gene TRBJ1-6, with a weak D call TRBD1 (5 bases). The CDR3 length is 15 residues. CDR1 is SEHNR and CDR2 is FQNEAQ in the germline V gene (reference sequence). V lost 1 base to trimming and J lost 9 bases, with 13 bases between them. The full variable domain, with the rest looked up from reference TRBV7-9 and TRBJ1-6, is DTGVSQNPRHKITKRGQNVTFRCDPISEHNRLYWYRQTLGQGPEFLTYFQNEAQLEKSRLLSDRFSAERPKGSFSTLEIQRTEQGDSAMYLCASSLGPGPSSPLHFGNGTRLTVT.

With regard to this clonotype: Compared with germline, one end of the junction differs, possibly owing to a read error. This chain connects TRBV12-3 or TRBV12-4 to TRBJ1-2; 9 nucleotides match TRBD1. This CDR3 comprises 13 residues. CDR3 amino acids: CASGQTGGDGCTF. In DNA form, the CDR3 reads TGTGCCAGCGGCCAGACAGGGGGTGATGGCTGCACCTTC.

This chain connects TRBV19 to TRBJ1-1; 7 nucleotides agree with TRBD1. Trimming cost V 2 bases and J 11 bases; bases outside gene matches: 5. Germline V CDR1 and CDR2: LNHDA, SQIVND (reference sequence). The CDR3 contains 12 residues. The chain's CDR3 is CASSIRDSDAFF. The CDR3 DNA reads as TGTGCCAGTAGTATACGGGACAGCGATGCTTTCTTT.

In its sample, this clonotype was seen a few times. The genes are TRBV29-1 and TRBJ2-5; TRBD2 agrees at 13 bases. V lost 7 bases to trimming and J lost 4 bases; unmatched junction nucleotides: 3. CDR1 and CDR2 from the germline V gene are SQVTM and ANQGSEA. The CDR3 is made up of 13 amino acids. DNA for the CDR3: TGCAGCGCCGGGACTAGCGGGGCAGAGACCCAGTACTTC. It specifies CSAGTSGAETQYF. The whole variable domain, remainder taken from reference TRBV29-1 and TRBJ2-5, is SAVISQKPSRDICQRGTSLTIQCQVDSQVTMMFWYRQQPGQSLTLIATANQGSEATYESGFVIDKFPISRPNLTFSTLTVSNMSPEDSSIYLCSAGTSGAETQYFGPGTRLLVL.

The genes are TRBV7-9 and TRBJ2-7, with 7 bases lining up with TRBD1. This CDR3 has 14 residues. The V gene's germline CDR1 is SEHNR and CDR2 FQNEAQ (reference sequence). V trimming: 5 bases; J trimming: 3 bases; junction bases outside the gene matches: 7. The CDR3 DNA sequence: TGTGCCAGCAGCCCCGGGACAGTGGTCTACGAGCAGTACTTC. Residues: CASSPGTVVYEQYF.

The chain uses TRBV18 and TRBJ2-5; no clear D gene. Germline V gene sequence: CDR1 KGHSH, CDR2 LQKENI. Trimming removed 1 base from V and 2 bases from J, with 8 bases in between. This CDR3 is 14 amino acids long. CDR3: CASSPRANQETQYF. CDR3 DNA: TGTGCCAGCTCACCACGGGCGAATCAAGAGACCCAGTACTTC.

V is TRBV7-2 and J is TRBJ1-2, with D perhaps TRBD1 (5 bases). CDR3 length equals 14 residues. Trimming left V 5 bases short and J 8 bases short, with 18 bases between. Germline lookup yields CDR1 SGHTA and CDR2 FQGNSA. The CDR3 nucleotides are TGTGCCAGCAGCGCGCTATTCGGGGGATCGGGCTACACCTTC. Residues: CASSALFGGSGYTF.

The rearrangement uses TRBV6-5 and TRBJ2-3; TRBD1 is a possible D gene (6 bases). This CDR3 contains 15 residues. The V end was cut by 5 bases, the J end by 0 bases, with 12 bases between. CDR1 is MNHEY and CDR2 is SVGAGI in the germline V gene. The CDR3 spells CASSRGTTSTDTQYF. CDR3 coding DNA: TGTGCCAGCAGTCGTGGGACAACTAGCACAGATACGCAGTATTTT.

This clonotype was seen a few times. The gene calls are TRBV7-8 and TRBJ2-7; 8 nucleotides agree with TRBD1. CDR1 SGHVS and CDR2 FQNEAQ come from the germline V gene. The ends lost 3 bases at V and 6 bases at J; junction bases unmatched: 7. The CDR3 is 14 amino acids. CDR3 nucleotides: TGTGCCAGCAGCTTTTGGACAGGGATCGTCGAGCAGTACTTC. Its translation: CASSFWTGIVEQYF. Drawing the rest from reference TRBV7-8 and TRBJ2-7, the complete variable domain is GAGVSQSPRYKVAKRGQDVALRCDPISGHVSLFWYQQALGQGPEFLTYFQNEAQLDKSGLPSDRFFAERPEGSVSTLKIQRTQQEDSAVYLCASSFWTGIVEQYFGPGTRLTVT.

This clonotype was seen more than once but under ten times. V usage is TRBV15 and J usage is TRBJ2-3; 13 nucleotides agree with TRBD2. CDR1 and CDR2 (germline): LNHNV, YYDKDF (reference sequence). The CDR3 is 15 amino acids. The trim removed 9 bases at V and 3 bases at J, leaving 6 bases unmatched. This chain's CDR3 is CATTLAGGPTDTQYF. For the CDR3, the DNA is TGTGCCACAACACTAGCGGGGGGGCCAACAGATACGCAGTATTTT. Variable domain in full (rest from reference TRBV15 and TRBJ2-3): DAMVIQNPRYQVTQFGKPVTLSCSQTLNHNVMYWYQQKSSQAPKLLFHYYDKDFNNEADTPDNFQSRRPNTSFCFLDIRSPGLGDTAMYLCATTLAGGPTDTQYFGPGTRLTVL.

This clonotype was counted only a few times. V and J are TRBV7-8 and TRBJ1-2; D is unclear. Germline V CDR1 and CDR2: SGHVS, FQNEAQ. CDR3 size: 16 residues. Trimming shortened V by 4 bases and J by 4 bases, and 19 bases separated the two germline ends. The CDR3 protein is CASSSGLADGSYGYTF. CDR3 nucleotides: TGTGCCAGCAGCTCAGGACTAGCTGACGGCTCCTATGGCTACACCTTC.

This clonotype was detected a few times. The J gene is TRBJ1-2, the V gene TRBV18; D remains ambiguous. V lost 3 bases and J 8 bases, leaving 22 bases between the germline ends. CDR1 and CDR2 from the germline V gene are KGHSH and LQKENI. The CDR3 has 16 amino acids. CDR3 coding DNA: TGTGCCAGCTCACCCGACGGGATAACCATGGTCTTAGGCTACACCTTC. Its protein product is CASSPDGITMVLGYTF.

The J gene is TRBJ2-5, the V gene TRBV4-2, with D uncertain. The CDR3 totals 13 residues. Germline V lookup: CDR1 LGHNA, CDR2 YNFKEQ. The V end was cut by 0 bases, the J end by 11 bases, with 13 bases between. The CDR3 loop is CASSQDPLLEQYF. CDR3 DNA: TGTGCCAGCAGCCAAGATCCTCTGTTAGAGCAGTACTTC.

The CDR3 here is CASSMLGRQGLNYGYTF. Written as DNA, the CDR3 is TGTGCCAGTAGTATGCTAGGACGACAGGGGCTTAACTATGGCTACACCTTC. The rearrangement links TRBV19 to TRBJ1-2, with 8 bases aligning to TRBD1. The CDR3 is 17 residues long. Trimming at V came to 3 bases and at J to 1 base, leaving 10 bases not matched to a gene. Germline values: CDR1 LNHDA, CDR2 SQIVND (reference sequence).

V usage is TRBV2 and J usage is TRBJ2-1; 10 bases agree with TRBD1. Germline V gene sequence: CDR1 SNHLY, CDR2 FYNNEI. With V trimmed by 7 bases and J by 8 bases, 14 bases remained unmatched. This CDR3 comprises 16 residues. The CDR3 region is CASNEAGTGVRDEQFF. The CDR3, as DNA: TGTGCCAGCAACGAAGCCGGGACAGGGGTTAGGGATGAGCAGTTCTTC.

The chain combines TRBV21-1 with TRBJ2-7; the DNA was not compared with TRBD1, the D call given in the table. TRBV21-1 is classified as a pseudogene. This CDR3 spans 16 amino acids. CDR3 in DNA: TGTGCCAGCAGATCTACAGGGGCCGGAAGCTCCTACGAGCAGTACTTC. Encoded protein: CASRSTGAGSSYEQYF.

In its sample, this clonotype was seen a few times. The V gene is TRBV3-1, the J gene TRBJ2-4; 7 positions match TRBD1. The last part of the DNA fits TRBJ2-7 better; the J call may be wrong. The CDR3 has 17 residues. In germline, CDR1 is LGHDT, CDR2 YNNKEL (reference sequence). The CDR3 nucleotides read TGTGCCAGCAGCCAAGATTTGTTGGGACAGAGTATTTACGAGCAGTACTTC. It codes for CASSQDLLGQSIYEQYF.

The CDR3, as DNA: TGTGCCAGCAGCCCACGGGGAGCGCCTGGGGCCAACGTCCTGACTTTC. Translated, it gives CASSPRGAPGANVLTF. The chain joins TRBV7-8 to TRBJ2-6, with D perhaps matching TRBD2 (5 bases). The germline V gene has CDR1 SGHVS and CDR2 FQNEAQ. Trimming shortened V by 5 bases and J by 2 bases, and 13 bases separated the two germline ends. This CDR3 contains 16 residues.

This clonotype turned up a few times. This sequence joins TRBV12-3 or TRBV12-4 and TRBJ2-1; no clear D. Trimming took 6 bases from V and 0 from J, leaving 6 bases between them. The CDR3 covers 13 residues. The CDR3 DNA sequence: TGTGCCAGCAGACCAGACTCCTACAATGAGCAGTTCTTC. Translation gives CASRPDSYNEQFF.

The V and J genes are TRBV6-4 and TRBJ2-1, with 9 bases that match TRBD2. In germline, CDR1 is MRHNA, CDR2 SNTAGT. V gave up 3 bases and J gave up 2 bases; unmatched junction bases: 5. CDR3 length: 16 residues. The CDR3 spells CASSEMGGGAYNEQFF. DNA of the CDR3: TGTGCCAGCAGTGAAATGGGCGGGGGGGCCTACAATGAGCAGTTCTTC.

The chain carries TRBV28 and TRBJ2-3, with TRBD1 matching over 7 bases. J lost 5 bases, V lost 2 bases, and 4 bases had no gene match. The germline V gene encodes CDR1 MDHEN and CDR2 SYDVKM. The CDR3 is 14 amino acids. CDR3 in amino acids: CASSLQGTEDTQYF. The CDR3 nucleotides are TGTGCCAGCAGTTTACAGGGGACAGAAGATACGCAGTATTTT.